Listed below are T cell receptor beta chains from one sample, sequenced in a study of OX40 agonist ivuxolimab in advanced cancers. Clones were sequenced by immunoSEQ multiplex PCR, and TCRdb holds only the in-frame ones, with some missing. The sample holds about 110,000 clones, 85% to 95% seen once. This specimen consisted of CD4+ or CD8+ T cells sorted from blood, obtained in a trial of the OX40 agonist ivuxolimab. The receptors originated from an adult with an advanced solid tumor such as melanoma, head and neck, liver or kidney cancer. CDR3s include the opening cysteine and the closing phenylalanine or tryptophan. The D gene is left open where the match is weak. The size entry is marked missing in some rows and otherwise reads once, few, many or a size class.

CDR3 length	clone size	J gene	D gene	V gene	CDR3 DNA	CDR3 protein
15	few	TRBJ1-6	-	TRBV19	TGTGCCAGTACCCCCGGTGGGAGAGCGGATTCACCCCTCCACTTT	CASTPGGRADSPLHF
16	-	TRBJ1-5	-	TRBV19	TGTGCCAGTAGTACCGTACAGGGTTACGGCAATCAGCCCCAGCATTTT	CASSTVQGYGNQPQHF
14	-	TRBJ2-1	-	TRBV9	TGTGCCAGCAGCCCGGGACCAGAGACCTTTGAGCAGTTCTTC	CASSPGPETFEQFF
15	-	TRBJ1-5	-	TRBV19	TGTGCCAGTAGTATAGCCCGGGTTAGCAATCAGCCCCAGCATTTT	CASSIARVSNQPQHF
16	once	TRBJ2-1	TRBD2	TRBV6-5	TGTGCCAGCAGTTACTCCCCCAGCGGGGGGGACCTTGAGCAGTTCTTC	CASSYSPSGGDLEQFF
17	-	TRBJ2-3	TRBD2	TRBV7-3	TGTGCCAGCAGTTCACTAACCACTAGCGGGAGCACAGATACGCAGTATTTT	CASSSLTTSGSTDTQYF
15	once	TRBJ2-1	-	TRBV6-5	TGTGCCAGCAGTCGAGGGGGGAGATCATACAATGAGCAGTTCTTC	CASSRGGRSYNEQFF
16	-	TRBJ2-3	TRBD2	TRBV28	TGTGCCAGCAGCTCCGGACTAGAGGGTCTCCCAGATACGCAGTATTTT	CASSSGLEGLPDTQYF
13	-	TRBJ1-2	-	TRBV29-1	TGCAGCGTGGCGTTCCGGGACGGCTATGGCTACACCTTC	CSVAFRDGYGYTF
14	once	TRBJ1-6	-	TRBV14	TGTGCCAGCAGCCAAGAAAGTACTAATTCACCCCTCCACTTT	CASSQESTNSPLHF
12	-	TRBJ1-2	-	TRBV4-2	TGTGCCAGCAGCCAACCAGGAAGCGGCTACACCTTC	CASSQPGSGYTF
16	-	TRBJ2-1	-	TRBV27	TGTGCCAGCAGTCGACCTCCGGGAGCCACAAACAATGAGCAGTTCTTC	CASSRPPGATNNEQFF
13	-	TRBJ2-7	TRBD2	TRBV6-6	TGTGCCAGCAGTCGGGACCAGCGGGGCGAGCAGTACTTC	CASSRDQRGEQYF
14	-	TRBJ2-7	-	TRBV7-9	TGTGCCAGCAGCCCTCTTGGGGGCTCCTACGAGCAGTACTTC	CASSPLGGSYEQYF
11	many	TRBJ1-1	TRBD1	TRBV6-5	TGTGCGACAGGGCCGAACACTGAAGCTTTCTTT	CATGPNTEAFF
17	-	TRBJ2-1	-	TRBV5-6	TGTGCCAGCAGCTTGGTTTTGTCGGGGAGTGGATTCAATGAGCAGTTCTTC	CASSLVLSGSGFNEQFF
13	-	TRBJ1-5	-	TRBV6-6	TGTGCCAGCAGGCGCATCCCTAATCAGCCCCAGCATTTT	CASRRIPNQPQHF
15	-	TRBJ1-1	-	TRBV15	TGTGCCACCAGCTCTGACTCCGGGACATTAACCGCGGCTTTCTTT	CATSSDSGTLTAAFF
11	-	TRBJ1-5	-	TRBV27	TGTGCCAGAACCCACCGCCCGCCCCAGCATTTT	CARTHRPPQHF
13	once	TRBJ1-5	-	TRBV11-3	TGTGCCAGCAGCTCATACGGAGGACCTCCCCAGCATTTT	CASSSYGGPPQHF
16	-	TRBJ1-1	-	TRBV6-5	TGTGCCAGCAGTTACTCCTTGATCGGCTCCAACACTGAAGCTTTCTTT	CASSYSLIGSNTEAFF
14	-	TRBJ2-1	-	TRBV25-1	TGTGCCAGCCGGGGGGCCTCGGCCTACAATGAGCAGTTCTTC	CASRGASAYNEQFF
13	-	TRBJ1-1	-	TRBV5-1	TGCGCCAGCAGCTTGGACAGGAACACTGAAGCTTTCTTT	CASSLDRNTEAFF
14	-	TRBJ1-5	-	TRBV15	TGTGCCACCAGGAGCCCTGGGGAGAGAGAGCCCCAGCATTTT	CATRSPGEREPQHF
16	-	TRBJ2-1	TRBD2	TRBV9	TGTGCCAGCAGCGTTTCCAGCGGGAGTGTCTACAATGAGCAGTTCTTC	CASSVSSGSVYNEQFF
14	-	TRBJ2-7	-	TRBV6-1	TGTGCCAGCAGCCCGGGACCGAGCTCCTACGAGCAGTACTTC	CASSPGPSSYEQYF
13	-	TRBJ2-3	-	TRBV15	TGTGCCACCAGCCCGTTTGCGGTAGATACGCAGTATTTT	CATSPFAVDTQYF
15	-	TRBJ2-7	TRBD1	TRBV25-1	TGTGCCAGCAGTTCCCTGACAGGGGGCCCCTACGAGCAGTACTTC	CASSSLTGGPYEQYF
14	-	TRBJ2-7	-	TRBV7-9	TGTGCCAGCCGACCCCGGGACATCTCCTACGAGCAGTACTTC	CASRPRDISYEQYF
15	-	TRBJ2-3	TRBD2	TRBV6-5	TGTGCCAGCAGGCCTCTAGCGGGGTACACAGATACGCAGTATTTT	CASRPLAGYTDTQYF
15	-	TRBJ1-5	-	TRBV7-8	TGTGCCAGCAGCTTAACGGGGTTGAGCAATCAGCCCCAGCATTTT	CASSLTGLSNQPQHF
17	-	TRBJ1-2	-	TRBV27	TGTGCCAGCAGTTTATCGTCATACATAGTTGAGGGGGAGGGCTACACCTTC	CASSLSSYIVEGEGYTF